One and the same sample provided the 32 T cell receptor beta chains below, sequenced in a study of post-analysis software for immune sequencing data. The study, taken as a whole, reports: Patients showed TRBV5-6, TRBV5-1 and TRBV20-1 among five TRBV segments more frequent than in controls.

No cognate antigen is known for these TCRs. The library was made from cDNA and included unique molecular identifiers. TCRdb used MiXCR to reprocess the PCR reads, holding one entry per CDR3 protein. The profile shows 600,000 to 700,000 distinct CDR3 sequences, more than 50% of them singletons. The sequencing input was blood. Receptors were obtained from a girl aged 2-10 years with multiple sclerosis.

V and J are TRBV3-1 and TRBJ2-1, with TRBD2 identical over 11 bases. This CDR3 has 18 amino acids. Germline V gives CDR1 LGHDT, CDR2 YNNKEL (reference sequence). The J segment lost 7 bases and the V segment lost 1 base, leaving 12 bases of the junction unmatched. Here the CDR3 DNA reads TGTGCCAGCAGCCAAGTTTTAGCGGGAGGGCCGGGTTTTAATGAGCAGTTCTTC. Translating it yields CASSQVLAGGPGFNEQFF.

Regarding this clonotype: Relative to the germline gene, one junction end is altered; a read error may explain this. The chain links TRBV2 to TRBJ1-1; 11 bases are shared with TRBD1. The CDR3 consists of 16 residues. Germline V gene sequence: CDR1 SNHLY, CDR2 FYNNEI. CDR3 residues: CASSGGQGAVGTEAFF. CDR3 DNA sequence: TGCGCCAGCAGTGGTGGACAGGGGGCGGTTGGCACTGAAGCTTTCTTT.

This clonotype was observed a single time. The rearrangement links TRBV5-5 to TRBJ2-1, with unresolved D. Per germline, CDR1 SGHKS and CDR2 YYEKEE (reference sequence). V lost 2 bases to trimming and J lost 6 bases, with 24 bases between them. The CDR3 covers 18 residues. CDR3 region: CASSFAQTGPGRSNEQFF. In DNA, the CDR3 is TGTGCCAGCAGCTTTGCACAGACTGGACCGGGTCGGTCCAATGAGCAGTTCTTC.

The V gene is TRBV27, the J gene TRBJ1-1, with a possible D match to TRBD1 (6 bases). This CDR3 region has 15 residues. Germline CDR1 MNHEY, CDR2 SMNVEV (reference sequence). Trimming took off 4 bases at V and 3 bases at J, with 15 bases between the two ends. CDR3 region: CASSSREGVDTEAFF. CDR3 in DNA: TGTGCCAGCAGTTCAAGGGAGGGGGTGGACACTGAAGCTTTCTTT.

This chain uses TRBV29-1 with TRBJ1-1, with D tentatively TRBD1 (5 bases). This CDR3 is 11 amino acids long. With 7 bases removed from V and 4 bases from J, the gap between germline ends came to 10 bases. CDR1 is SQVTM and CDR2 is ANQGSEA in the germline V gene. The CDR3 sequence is CSATGGTEAFF. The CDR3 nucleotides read TGCAGCGCCACCGGGGGCACTGAAGCTTTCTTT.

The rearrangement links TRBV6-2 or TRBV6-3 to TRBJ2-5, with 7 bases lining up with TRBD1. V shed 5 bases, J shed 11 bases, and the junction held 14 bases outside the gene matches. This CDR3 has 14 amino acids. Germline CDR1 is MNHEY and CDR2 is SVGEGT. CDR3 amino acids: CASSRDRRWVEQYF. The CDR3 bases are TGTGCCAGCAGTAGGGACAGAAGATGGGTTGAGCAGTACTTC.

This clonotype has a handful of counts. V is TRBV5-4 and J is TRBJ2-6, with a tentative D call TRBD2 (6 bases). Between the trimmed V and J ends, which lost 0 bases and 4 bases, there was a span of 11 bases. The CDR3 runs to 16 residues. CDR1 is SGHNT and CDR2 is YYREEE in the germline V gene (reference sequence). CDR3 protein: CASSLAGGLGANVLTF. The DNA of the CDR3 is TGTGCCAGCAGCTTGGCCGGGGGTCTGGGGGCCAACGTCCTGACTTTC.

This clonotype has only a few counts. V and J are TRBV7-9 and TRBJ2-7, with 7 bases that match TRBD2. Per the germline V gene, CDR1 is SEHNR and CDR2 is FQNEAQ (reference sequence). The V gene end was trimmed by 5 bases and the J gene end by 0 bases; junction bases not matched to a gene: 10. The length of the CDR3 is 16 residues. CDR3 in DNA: TGTGCCAGCAGCCGACCGGGGCGGGAGAGCTCCTACGAGCAGTACTTC. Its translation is CASSRPGRESSYEQYF.

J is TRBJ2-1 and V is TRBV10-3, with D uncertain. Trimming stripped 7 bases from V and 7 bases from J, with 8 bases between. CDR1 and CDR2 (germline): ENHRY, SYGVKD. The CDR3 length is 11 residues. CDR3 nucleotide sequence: TGTGCCATCACAGTCCGAAATGAGCAGTTCTTC. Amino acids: CAITVRNEQFF.

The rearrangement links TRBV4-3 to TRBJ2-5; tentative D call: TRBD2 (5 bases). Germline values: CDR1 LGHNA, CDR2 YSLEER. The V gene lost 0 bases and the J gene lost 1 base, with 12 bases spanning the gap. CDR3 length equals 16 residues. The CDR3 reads CASSQDLERGQETQYF. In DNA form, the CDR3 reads TGCGCCAGCAGCCAAGATCTGGAACGGGGCCAAGAGACCCAGTACTTC.

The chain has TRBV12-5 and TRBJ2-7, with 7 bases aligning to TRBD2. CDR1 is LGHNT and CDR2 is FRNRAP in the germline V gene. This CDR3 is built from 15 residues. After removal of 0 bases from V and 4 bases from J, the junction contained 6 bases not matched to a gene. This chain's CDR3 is CASGLVVGGLYEQYF. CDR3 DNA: TGTGCTAGTGGTTTGGTAGTCGGGGGACTATACGAGCAGTACTTC.

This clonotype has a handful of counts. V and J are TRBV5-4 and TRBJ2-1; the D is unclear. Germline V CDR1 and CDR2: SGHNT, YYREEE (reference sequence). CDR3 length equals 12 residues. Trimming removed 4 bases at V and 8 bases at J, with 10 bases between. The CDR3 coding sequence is TGTGCCAGCAGCGCCACGGGTTATGAGCAGTTCTTC. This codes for CASSATGYEQFF. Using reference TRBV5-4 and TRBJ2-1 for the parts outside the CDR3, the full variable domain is ETGVTQSPTHLIKTRGQQVTLRCSSQSGHNTVSWYQQALGQGPQFIFQYYREEENGRGNFPPRFSGLQFPNYSSELNVNALELDDSALYLCASSATGYEQFFGPGTRLTVL.

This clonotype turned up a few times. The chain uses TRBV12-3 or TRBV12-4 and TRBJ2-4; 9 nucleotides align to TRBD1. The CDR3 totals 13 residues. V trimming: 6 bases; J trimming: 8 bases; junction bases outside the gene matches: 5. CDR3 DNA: TGTGCCAGCAGCGACAGGGGGAGAGACATTCAGTACTTC. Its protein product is CASSDRGRDIQYF.

CDR3 DNA: TGTGCCAGCGCCAACGAGAACACTGAAGCTTTCTTT. It encodes CASANENTEAFF. The chain uses TRBV6-6 and TRBJ1-1; D not certain. CDR3 size: 12 residues. Germline loops: CDR1 MNHNY, CDR2 SVGAGI (reference sequence). The V end lost 8 bases, the J end lost 1 base, and 8 bases lay between the germline ends.

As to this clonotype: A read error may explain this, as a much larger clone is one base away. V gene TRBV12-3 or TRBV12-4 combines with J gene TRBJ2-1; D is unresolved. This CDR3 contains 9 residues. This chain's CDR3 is CASKDERFF. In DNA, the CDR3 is TGTGCCAGCAAGGATGAGCGGTTCTTC.

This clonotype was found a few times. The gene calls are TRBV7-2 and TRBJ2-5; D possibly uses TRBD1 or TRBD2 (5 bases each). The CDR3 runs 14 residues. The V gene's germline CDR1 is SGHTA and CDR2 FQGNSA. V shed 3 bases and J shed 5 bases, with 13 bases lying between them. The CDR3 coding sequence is TGTGCCAGCAGCTTGGACGTCTGGGGGGAGACCCAGTACTTC. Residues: CASSLDVWGETQYF.

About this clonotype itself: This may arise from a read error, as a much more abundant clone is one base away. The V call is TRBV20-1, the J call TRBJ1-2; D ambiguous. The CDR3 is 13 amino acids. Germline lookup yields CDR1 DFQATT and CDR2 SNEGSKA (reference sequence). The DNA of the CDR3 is TGCAGTGCTAGAAGGGCCAGGAACTATGGCTGCACCTTC. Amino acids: CSARRARNYGCTF.

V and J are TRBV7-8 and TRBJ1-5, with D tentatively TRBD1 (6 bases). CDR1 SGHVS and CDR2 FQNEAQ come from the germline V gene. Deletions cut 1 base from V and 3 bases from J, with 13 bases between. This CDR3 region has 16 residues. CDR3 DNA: TGTGCCAGCAGCTTAGGGAGGACAGAGAACAATCAGCCCCAGCATTTT. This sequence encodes CASSLGRTENNQPQHF.

The CDR3 sequence is CASSSGYSGGYTF. DNA for the CDR3: TGTGCCAGCAGCAGCGGCTATTCCGGCGGCTACACCTTC. J is TRBJ1-2 and V is TRBV3-1; no clear D. CDR3 length equals 13 residues. CDR1 is LGHDT and CDR2 is YNNKEL in the germline V gene (reference sequence). V lost 5 bases and J lost 8, with 15 bases in between. The variable domain in full, completed from reference TRBV3-1 and TRBJ1-2, reads DTAVSQTPKYLVTQMGNDKSIKCEQNLGHDTMYWYKQDSKKFLKIMFSYNNKELIINETVPNRFSPKSPDKAHLNLHINSLELGDSAVYFCASSSGYSGGYTFGSGTRLTVV.

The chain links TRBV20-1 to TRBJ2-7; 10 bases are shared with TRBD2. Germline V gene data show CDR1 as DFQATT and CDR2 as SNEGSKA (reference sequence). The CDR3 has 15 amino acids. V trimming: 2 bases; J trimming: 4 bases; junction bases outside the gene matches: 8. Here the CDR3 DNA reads TGCAGTGCTAGACCAAGAGCGGGAGGGCCTTACGAGCAGTACTTC. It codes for CSARPRAGGPYEQYF.

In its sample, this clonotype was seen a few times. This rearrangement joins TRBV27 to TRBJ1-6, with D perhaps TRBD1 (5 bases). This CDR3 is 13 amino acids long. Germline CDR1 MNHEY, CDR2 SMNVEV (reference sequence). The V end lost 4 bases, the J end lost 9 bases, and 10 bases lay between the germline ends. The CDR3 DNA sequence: TGTGCCAGCAGTTATAGGGGAGGTTCACCCCTCCACTTT. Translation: CASSYRGGSPLHF.

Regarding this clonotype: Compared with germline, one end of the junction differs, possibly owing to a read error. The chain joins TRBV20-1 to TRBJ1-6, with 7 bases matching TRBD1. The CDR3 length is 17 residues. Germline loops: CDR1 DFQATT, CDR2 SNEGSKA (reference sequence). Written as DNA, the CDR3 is TGCAGTGCCCTAGAACAGGGGCAAAGCTCCTATAATTCACCCTTCCACTTT. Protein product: CSALEQGQSSYNSPFHF.

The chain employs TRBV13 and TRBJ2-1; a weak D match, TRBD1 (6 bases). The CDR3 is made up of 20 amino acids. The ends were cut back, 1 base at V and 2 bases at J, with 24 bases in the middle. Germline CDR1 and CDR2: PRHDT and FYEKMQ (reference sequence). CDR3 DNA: TGTGCCAGCAGCTTAGAGAGGCCCCCTGAACAGGGTAGAACCTACAATGAGCAGTTCTTC. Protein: CASSLERPPEQGRTYNEQFF.

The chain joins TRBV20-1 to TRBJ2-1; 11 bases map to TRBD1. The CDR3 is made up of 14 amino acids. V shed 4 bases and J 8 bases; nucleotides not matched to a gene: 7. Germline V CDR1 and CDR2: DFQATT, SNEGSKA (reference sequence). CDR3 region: CSAIRDRGFDEQFF. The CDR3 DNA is TGCAGTGCTATCCGGGACAGGGGGTTCGATGAGCAGTTCTTC.

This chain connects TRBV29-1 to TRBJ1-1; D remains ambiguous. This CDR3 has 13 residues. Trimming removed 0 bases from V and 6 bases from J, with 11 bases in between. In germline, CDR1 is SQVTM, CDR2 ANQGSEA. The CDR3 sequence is CSVEDAYGPEAFF. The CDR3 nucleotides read TGCAGCGTTGAAGACGCATACGGCCCTGAAGCTTTCTTT. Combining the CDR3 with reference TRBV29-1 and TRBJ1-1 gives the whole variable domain SAVISQKPSRDICQRGTSLTIQCQVDSQVTMMFWYRQQPGQSLTLIATANQGSEATYESGFVIDKFPISRPNLTFSTLTVSNMSPEDSSIYLCSVEDAYGPEAFFGQGTRLTVV.

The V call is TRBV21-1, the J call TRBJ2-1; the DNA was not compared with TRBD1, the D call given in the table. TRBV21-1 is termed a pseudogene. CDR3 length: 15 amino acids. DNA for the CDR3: TGTGCCAGCAACAAAGGGGACAGGGGGTACAATGAGCAGTTCTTC. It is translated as CASNKGDRGYNEQFF.

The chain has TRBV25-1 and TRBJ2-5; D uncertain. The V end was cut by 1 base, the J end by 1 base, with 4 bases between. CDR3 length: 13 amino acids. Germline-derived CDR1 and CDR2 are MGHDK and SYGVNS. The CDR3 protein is CASSEFRQETQYF. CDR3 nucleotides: TGTGCCAGCAGTGAATTCCGCCAAGAGACCCAGTACTTC.

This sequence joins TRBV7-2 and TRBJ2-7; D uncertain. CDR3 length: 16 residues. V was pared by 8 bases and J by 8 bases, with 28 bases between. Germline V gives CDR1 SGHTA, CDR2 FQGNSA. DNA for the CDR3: TGTGCCAGCGAGCCCCCCGTCCCCCATTTCCCTTTCAAGCAGTACTTC. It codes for CASEPPVPHFPFKQYF.

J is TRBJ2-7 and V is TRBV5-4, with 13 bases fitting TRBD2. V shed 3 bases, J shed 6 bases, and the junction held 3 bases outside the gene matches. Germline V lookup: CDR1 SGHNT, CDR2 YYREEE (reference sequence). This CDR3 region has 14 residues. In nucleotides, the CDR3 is TGTGCCAGCAGCTCTCGACTAGCGGGAGGCGAGCAGTACTTC. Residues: CASSSRLAGGEQYF. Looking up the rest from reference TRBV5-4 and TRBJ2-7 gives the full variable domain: ETGVTQSPTHLIKTRGQQVTLRCSSQSGHNTVSWYQQALGQGPQFIFQYYREEENGRGNFPPRFSGLQFPNYSSELNVNALELDDSALYLCASSSRLAGGEQYFGPGTRLTVT.

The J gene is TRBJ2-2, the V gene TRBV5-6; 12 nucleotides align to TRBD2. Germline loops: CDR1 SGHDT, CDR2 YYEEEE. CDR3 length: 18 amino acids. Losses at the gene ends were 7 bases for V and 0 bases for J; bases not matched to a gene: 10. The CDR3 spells CASHRLAGESSNTGELFF. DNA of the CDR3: TGTGCCAGCCATCGACTAGCGGGAGAGAGTTCGAACACCGGGGAGCTGTTTTTT. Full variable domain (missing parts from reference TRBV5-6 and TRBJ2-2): DAGVTQSPTHLIKTRGQQVTLRCSPKSGHDTVSWYQQALGQGPQFIFQYYEEEERQRGNFPDRFSGHQFPNYSSELNVNALLLGDSALYLCASHRLAGESSNTGELFFGEGSRLTVL.

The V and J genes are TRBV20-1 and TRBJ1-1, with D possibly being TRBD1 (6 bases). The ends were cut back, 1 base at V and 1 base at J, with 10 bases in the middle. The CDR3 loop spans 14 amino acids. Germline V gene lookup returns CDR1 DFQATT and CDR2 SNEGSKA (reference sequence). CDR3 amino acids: CSARAGQPNTEAFF. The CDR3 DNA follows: TGCAGTGCTAGAGCCGGACAGCCGAACACTGAAGCTTTCTTT.

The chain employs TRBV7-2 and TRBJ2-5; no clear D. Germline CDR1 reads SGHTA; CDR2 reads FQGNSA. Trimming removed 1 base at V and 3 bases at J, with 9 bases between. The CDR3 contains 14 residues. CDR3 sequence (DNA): TGTGCCAGCAGCTTAGTGCTTAGGGAAGAGACCCAGTACTTC. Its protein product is CASSLVLREETQYF.